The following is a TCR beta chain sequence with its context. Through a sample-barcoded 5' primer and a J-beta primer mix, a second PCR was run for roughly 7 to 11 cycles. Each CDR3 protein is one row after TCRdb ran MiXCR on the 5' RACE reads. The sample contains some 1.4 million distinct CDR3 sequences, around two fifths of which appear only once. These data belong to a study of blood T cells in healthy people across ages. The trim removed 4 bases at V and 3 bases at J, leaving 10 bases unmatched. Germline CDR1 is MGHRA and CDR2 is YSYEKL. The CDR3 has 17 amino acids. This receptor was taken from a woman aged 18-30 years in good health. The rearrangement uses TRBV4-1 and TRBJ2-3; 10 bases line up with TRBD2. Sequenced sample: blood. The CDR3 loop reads CASSPTPAGGPTDTQYF. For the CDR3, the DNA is TGCGCCAGCAGCCCAACCCCAGCGGGGGGGCCGACAGATACGCAGTATTTT.